This T cell receptor (beta chain) was sequenced during a study of T-cell memory formation after mild COVID-19. MiXCR was run by TCRdb on the 5' RACE reads, yielding one entry per CDR3 protein. The sample has about 88,000 distinct CDR3 sequences, roughly 25% seen once. V lost 2 bases to trimming and J lost 4 bases, with 12 bases between them. CDR1 is LGHNT and CDR2 is FRNRAP in the germline V gene. The CDR3 is 14 amino acids. The TCR was taken from a man between 18 and 35 years old who had mild COVID-19 (a few samples of this study predate the infection). Cell type and time point are not known. This chain links TRBV12-5 with TRBJ2-7; the D gene is possibly TRBD1 (6 bases). The sequenced material came from PBMCs or a T cell subset sorted from them (not recorded which). CDR3 DNA sequence: TGTGCTAGTGGTTTGTCCGGGACACCTTACGAGCAGTACTTC. Translation: CASGLSGTPYEQYF.